This entry features one T cell receptor (beta chain) sequence. Its antigen is not known. Unmatched junction bases numbered 2, after V lost 3 bases and J lost 8 bases. The CDR3 contains 12 residues. Germline V gene sequence: CDR1 SGDLS, CDR2 YYNGEE. TCR cDNA was made by 5'RACE template switching, adding a universal primer site and UMIs. Using its own MiXCR run on the 5' RACE reads, TCRdb lists one record per CDR3 protein. The sample comprises some 670,000 distinct CDR3 sequences, approximately 13% of which are singletons, and more than 12% rests with the top ten. The sample comes from a study of T cells after yellow fever vaccination. On the study more broadly: The SMART-Seq v4 Ultra Low Input method served to prepare the low-cell-number fractions.

Overall study findings and caveats: Faster peaking, at day 5 versus 15, marked a secondary response that was weaker.

This chain uses TRBV9 with TRBJ2-1; 7 positions match TRBD1. The sample in question was PBMCs, obtained on the day of the yellow fever booster vaccination. This TCR derives from a man aged 30 to 45 who received the YFV17D yellow fever vaccine. CDR3 bases: TGTGCCAGCAGCGGACAGGGCTATGAGCAGTTCTTC. This translates into CASSGQGYEQFF.